One and the same sample provided the 11 T cell receptor beta chains below, sequenced in a study of molecular identifiers for immune sequencing clone quantification. TCRdb reanalysed the PCR reads using MiXCR and keeps one entry per CDR3 protein. Here the sample spans some 580,000 distinct CDR3 sequences, about 25% being singletons. What was sequenced was naive CD8+ T cells from blood, with Jurkat cell RNA spiked in. The subset was: FACS-sorted CD8+CD4-CCR7+CD45RA+ naive T cells. The receptor set was obtained from a human donor in good health. Some libraries in this study had Jurkat cell RNA spiked in.

For this clonotype: This sequence may be a read error, since a much larger clone differs from it by one base. J is TRBJ2-3 and V is TRBV6-5, with D hard to call. Between the trimmed V and J ends, which lost 4 bases and 8 bases, there was a span of 13 bases. CDR1 and CDR2 (germline): MNHEY, SVGAGI. This CDR3 has 13 residues. Here the CDR3 DNA reads TGTGCCAGCAGTTCCTCACCAGTATCTACGCAGTATTTT. Protein product: CASSSSPVSTQYF.

With regard to this clonotype: Germline and junction disagree at one end, which may indicate a read error. Here the CDR3 reads CAGSVGQGYEQYF. CDR3 DNA: TGTGCCGGCAGCGTAGGACAGGGGTACGAGCAGTACTTC. The chain is built from TRBV7-6 and TRBJ2-7; TRBD1 aligns across 9 bases. The CDR3 covers 13 residues. Germline V gene lookup returns CDR1 SGHVS and CDR2 FNYEAQ.

This clonotype was detected only a few times. This chain links TRBV10-3 with TRBJ2-7, with D hard to call. The CDR3 loop spans 14 amino acids. V shed 3 bases and J shed 3 bases, with 12 bases lying between them. Germline-derived CDR1 and CDR2 are ENHRY and SYGVKD. The CDR3 region has the DNA TGTGCCATCAGTGACTTAAACATCCTCTACGAGCAGTACTTC. This codes for CAISDLNILYEQYF.

This clonotype was seen only a few times. This rearrangement joins TRBV7-9 to TRBJ1-2; unclear D gene. CDR1 is SEHNR, CDR2 FQNEAQ, per germline (reference sequence). Trimming took off 5 bases at V and 0 bases at J, with 19 bases between the two ends. This CDR3 is 17 amino acids long. This CDR3 reads CASSDELTTAPNYGYTF. Here the CDR3 DNA reads TGTGCCAGCAGCGACGAACTGACTACGGCCCCTAACTATGGCTACACCTTC. Complete variable domain (other parts from reference TRBV7-9 and TRBJ1-2): DTGVSQNPRHKITKRGQNVTFRCDPISEHNRLYWYRQTLGQGPEFLTYFQNEAQLEKSRLLSDRFSAERPKGSFSTLEIQRTEQGDSAMYLCASSDELTTAPNYGYTFGSGTRLTVV.

This clonotype turned up a few times. This chain joins TRBV6-2 or TRBV6-3 and TRBJ1-2; no reliable D call. CDR1 is MNHEY and CDR2 is SVGEGT in the germline V gene. The CDR3 is 12 amino acids. With 3 bases removed from V and 3 bases from J, the gap between germline ends came to 5 bases. The CDR3, as DNA: TGTGCCAGCAGTTATGTTGACTATGGCTACACCTTC. It yields the protein CASSYVDYGYTF.

This clonotype was counted at least ten times. The chain joins TRBV20-1 to TRBJ2-2; 7 bases are shared with TRBD1. V shed 1 base and J 0 bases; nucleotides not matched to a gene: 5. Looked up from germline, CDR1 is DFQATT and CDR2 is SNEGSKA (reference sequence). The CDR3 runs 16 residues. The CDR3 spells CSARGTGASNTGELFF. The CDR3 nucleotides are TGCAGTGCTAGAGGGACAGGCGCATCGAACACCGGGGAGCTGTTTTTT.

This clonotype was counted a single time. This likely comes from a read error, as the CDR3 has no conserved phenylalanine or tryptophan at its end. The chain joins TRBV7-3 to TRBJ2-3, with D unresolved. The CDR3 covers 14 residues. Looked up from germline, CDR1 is SGHTA and CDR2 is FQGTGA. The V gene lost 5 bases and the J gene lost 6 bases, with 15 bases spanning the gap. CDR3 nucleotide sequence: TGTGCCAGCAGCAATCCCCACCCGGCGGATACGCAGTATATT. Translation gives CASSNPHPADTQYI.

This clonotype was counted many times. CDR3 nucleotides: TGTGCCAGCAGCGCGATACAAGAGACCCAGTACTTC. This encodes CASSAIQETQYF. V is TRBV7-9 and J is TRBJ2-5; D is unclear. Trimming cost V 5 bases and J 2 bases, with 6 bases left between them. Germline V gene data show CDR1 as SEHNR and CDR2 as FQNEAQ (reference sequence). The CDR3 is made up of 12 amino acids.

Of note for this clonotype: A much larger clone differs from this one at a single base, so this may be a read error. V and J are TRBV20-1 and TRBJ1-3; D gene unclear. Germline CDR1 is DFQATT and CDR2 is SNEGSKA (reference sequence). The CDR3 runs to 17 residues. Here the CDR3 DNA reads TGCGGTGCTAGAGATGGGTTAAGCGTTCGAGCTGGAAACACCATATATTTT. Protein product: CGARDGLSVRAGNTIYF.

This clonotype was recorded at least ten times. The rearrangement uses TRBV20-1 and TRBJ1-1; no reliable D call. V gave up 0 bases and J gave up 7 bases, with 15 bases separating them. The CDR3 has 14 residues. CDR1 is DFQATT, CDR2 SNEGSKA, per germline (reference sequence). The DNA for the CDR3 is TGCAGTGCTAGAGATTTACGGGGAGGACTTGAAGCTTTCTTT. This sequence encodes CSARDLRGGLEAFF.

In its sample, this clonotype was seen many times. The chain joins TRBV4-3 to TRBJ1-1, with no clear D. The CDR3 loop spans 15 amino acids. CDR1 LGHNA and CDR2 YSLEER come from the germline V gene. V lost 0 bases, J lost 0 bases, and 8 bases lay in between. CDR3 DNA sequence: TGCGCCAGCAGCCAAGATCGCAATCTGAACACTGAAGCTTTCTTT. This gives the protein CASSQDRNLNTEAFF.